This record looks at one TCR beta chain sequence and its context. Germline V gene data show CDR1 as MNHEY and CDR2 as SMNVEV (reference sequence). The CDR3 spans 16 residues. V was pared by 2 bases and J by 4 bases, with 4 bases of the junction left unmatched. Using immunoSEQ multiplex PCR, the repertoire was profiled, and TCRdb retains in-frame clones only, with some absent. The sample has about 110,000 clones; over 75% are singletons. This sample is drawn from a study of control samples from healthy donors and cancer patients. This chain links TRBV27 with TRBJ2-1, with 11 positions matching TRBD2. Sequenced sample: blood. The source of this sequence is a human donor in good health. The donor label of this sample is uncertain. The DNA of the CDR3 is TGTGCCAGCAGTTTAATAGCGGGGGGGCATTACAATGAGCAGTTCTTC. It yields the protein CASSLIAGGHYNEQFF.